A selection of T cell receptor beta chains follows, all from one sample in a study of PD-1 blockade in classical Hodgkin lymphoma. Produced via immunoSEQ multiplex PCR; TCRdb's table is partial and in-frame only. The sample has tens of thousands of clones; around 90% are singletons. The specimen was peripheral blood mononuclear cells (PBMCs). The receptors originated from a human donor with classical Hodgkin lymphoma. CDR3s leave out the opening cysteine and the closing phenylalanine or tryptophan. A D gene is named only where the DNA matches it firmly.

V gene	D gene	CDR3 protein
TRBV4-1	NA	ASSQDSHTFTDTQY
TRBV5-1	NA	ASSLAGIGVGIQY
TRBV7-9	NA	ASSLALGHHYEQY
TRBV6-5	NA	ASRQGNEQF
TRBV19	TRBD1	ASSKAGGNYEQY
TRBV5-6	NA	ASARGYEQY
TRBV9	TRBD1	ASSPGQGVGGELF
TRBV27	NA	ASSLGRGTYTDTQY
TRBV10-3	TRBD2	AISERRETRPGPI
TRBV28	NA	ASRRLGEPYNEQF
TRBV7-9	NA	ASSQFKATEAF
TRBV27	NA	ASGVGAYEQY
TRBV29-1	NA	SVAVDSSYNSPLH
TRBV28	TRBD1	ASSRRDRPH
TRBV15	NA	ATSRGVNQPQH
TRBV9	TRBD2	ASSVAPGGLVGELF
TRBV7-2	TRBD2	ASSPNWYGGV
TRBV7-3	NA	ASSLSTNEKLF
TRBV28	TRBD1	ATTGASEQY
TRBV10-2	TRBD2	ASSAGLPQETQY
TRBV30	NA	AWSVEVMNTEAF
TRBV14	NA	ASSQLTSRGTEAF
TRBV5-1	TRBD2	ASSETGTSDYNEQF
TRBV7-6	TRBD2	ASSSLASGRARSSEQF
TRBV2	NA	ASSERGTSSYNEQF
TRBV6-6	TRBD1	ASSLDRGQSYEQY
TRBV15	NA	ATSRDRHDGQF
TRBV6-4	TRBD2	ASSVETSGTDTQY
TRBV10-1	NA	ASSTDSYNEQF
TRBV11-3	NA	ASSSIAGTSEAF
TRBV30	NA	AWSRTDTDTQY
TRBV4-1	NA	ASSQGAGSSYNEQF
TRBV5-5	NA	ASSQGWLEAF
TRBV2	NA	AGARANSYNSPLH
TRBV7-3	TRBD1	ASSPTGGSDEQY
TRBV10-3	NA	ATIGTPRGNYGYT
TRBV5-8	NA	ASSLAIWTPNTGELF
TRBV10-3	NA	AISDYEREKGSVRF
TRBV9	NA	ASSEQGSSGPQH
TRBV18	NA	ASSLPGDADYGYT
TRBV11-2	NA	ASSPPPTSGTQY
TRBV7-9	NA	ASSLEGVSTEAF
TRBV6-1	NA	ASGVQGNTEAF
TRBV4-1	NA	ASSQDVALAYNEQF
TRBV11-2	NA	ASISISTDTQY
TRBV27	NA	ASSPSTNYEQY
TRBV7-8	TRBD1	ASSTRDSSGANVLT
TRBV4-1	TRBD1	ASSLTGGVTEAF
TRBV28	NA	ASSLGGANYGYT
TRBV5-6	NA	ASSTGARGGYGYT
TRBV5-5	NA	ASSFPGNTGELF
TRBV11-3	NA	ASTAGLYTEAF
TRBV5-1	TRBD1	ASSVTGGQETQY
TRBV9	NA	ASSVGRGNEQF
TRBV28	NA	ASSALWVSGNTIY
TRBV6-5	TRBD2	ASSRAGTTYNEQF
TRBV10-3	NA	AISDAAGEQY
TRBV7-9	NA	ASSLRADYGYT